These 19 T cell receptor beta chains came from one sample sequenced in a study of blood T cell repertoires in COVID-19. The method was immunoSEQ multiplex PCR; TCRdb's version includes in-frame clones alone and lacks a portion of them. The top ten clones hold approximately 1.2% of a sample with roughly 380,000 clones, more than 70% of them seen once. The sequencing sample was made of PBMCs or T cells enriched from blood (not recorded which). These receptor sequences come from a man under 40 who had recovered from COVID-19.

This chain uses TRBV30 with TRBJ1-2, with no clear D. V was cut by 2 bases and J by 3 bases, with 10 bases left in between. Germline values: CDR1 GTSNPN, CDR2 SVGIG (reference sequence). The CDR3 has 13 amino acids. Written as DNA, the CDR3 is TGTGCCTGGAGTCCAGACACGGACTATGGCTACACCTTC. It yields the protein CAWSPDTDYGYTF.

The chain carries TRBV19 and TRBJ1-2; D gene ambiguous. Germline lookup yields CDR1 LNHDA and CDR2 SQIVND (reference sequence). The CDR3 totals 12 residues. Trimming took 2 bases from V and 4 from J, leaving 5 bases between them. The CDR3 DNA follows: TGTGCCAGTAGTATACACAGCTATGGCTACACCTTC. Protein: CASSIHSYGYTF.

This chain connects TRBV19 to TRBJ1-5, with D perhaps TRBD1 (6 bases). The CDR3 is made up of 18 amino acids. The germline V gene has CDR1 LNHDA and CDR2 SQIVND (reference sequence). V dropped 4 bases and J dropped 0 bases, with 19 bases sitting between them. The CDR3 DNA sequence: TGTGCCAGTAGTAAGACAGGCCGATTCGAGAATAGCAATCAGCCCCAGCATTTT. Its translation: CASSKTGRFENSNQPQHF. The variable domain in full, completed from reference TRBV19 and TRBJ1-5, reads DGGITQSPKYLFRKEGQNVTLSCEQNLNHDAMYWYRQDPGQGLRLIYYSQIVNDFQKGDIAEGYSVSREKKESFPLTVTSAQKNPTAFYLCASSKTGRFENSNQPQHFGDGTRLSIL.

This clone was picked up a small number of times. The gene calls are TRBV4-1 and TRBJ2-5; D perhaps matches TRBD2 (6 bases). The ends were cut back, 1 base at V and 5 bases at J, with 14 bases in the middle. The CDR3 runs 15 residues. The germline CDR1 and CDR2 sequences are MGHRA and YSYEKL. The chain's CDR3 is CASSQGGLRMETQYF. The CDR3, as DNA: TGCGCCAGCAGCCAAGGAGGACTACGGATGGAGACCCAGTACTTC.

V is TRBV5-4 and J is TRBJ2-7, with TRBD2 matching 11 bases. V trimming: 2 bases; J trimming: 4 bases; junction bases outside the gene matches: 2. Germline CDR1 SGHNT, CDR2 YYREEE (reference sequence). This CDR3 spans 14 amino acids. The CDR3 region has the DNA TGTGCCAGCAGCTTCGGGACTAGCGGTTACGAGCAGTACTTC. Its protein product is CASSFGTSGYEQYF.

The chain combines TRBV3-1 (or the pseudogene TRBV3-2) with TRBJ1-2, with 8 bases that match TRBD1. Germline trimming cut 7 bases from V and 4 bases from J; bases unmatched to any gene: 8. The CDR3 contains 14 residues. From germline, CDR1 is LGHDT and CDR2 YNNKEL (reference sequence). The DNA for the CDR3 is TGTGCCAGCACCACAGGGGGGGCTGGCTATGGCTACACCTTC. Amino acids: CASTTGGAGYGYTF.

The V and J genes are TRBV7-2 and TRBJ2-3; D possibly corresponds to TRBD2 (6 bases). The V end lost 7 bases, the J end lost 8 bases, and 16 bases lay between the germline ends. CDR3 length: 13 amino acids. From germline, CDR1 is SGHTA and CDR2 FQGNSA. This chain's CDR3 is CASNDAGPLTQYF. CDR3 nucleotide sequence: TGTGCCAGCAATGACGCGGGACCCCTTACGCAGTATTTT. Drawing the rest from reference TRBV7-2 and TRBJ2-3, the complete variable domain is GAGVSQSPSNKVTEKGKDVELRCDPISGHTALYWYRQSLGQGLEFLIYFQGNSAPDKSGLPSDRFSAERTGGSVSTLTIQRTQQEDSAVYLCASNDAGPLTQYFGPGTRLTVL.

This chain connects TRBV5-4 to TRBJ2-7; D not resolved. Germline lookup yields CDR1 SGHNT and CDR2 YYREEE (reference sequence). The CDR3 totals 13 residues. Trimming left V 4 bases short and J 3 bases short, with 11 bases between. The CDR3 DNA reads TGTGCCAGCAGCCTCGGGTCCAACTACGAGCAGTACTTC. This sequence encodes CASSLGSNYEQYF.

This chain joins TRBV7-7 and TRBJ2-2; 12 nucleotides match TRBD1. The CDR3 is 17 amino acids. J gave up 3 bases and V 4 bases, and 6 bases lay outside the gene matches. Germline V gene data show CDR1 as SSHAT and CDR2 as FNYEAQ (reference sequence). The CDR3 DNA is TGTGCCAGCAGCTCGAAGGGACAGGGGGCTCACACCGGGGAGCTGTTTTTT. Its protein is CASSSKGQGAHTGELFF.

The chain links TRBV9 to TRBJ2-5; TRBD1 matches 9 bases. Trimming cost V 3 bases and J 5 bases; bases outside gene matches: 5. Germline V gene sequence: CDR1 SGDLS, CDR2 YYNGEE. This CDR3 is built from 14 residues. CDR3 loop: CASSGHRGQETQYF. Here the CDR3 DNA reads TGTGCCAGCAGCGGACACAGGGGGCAGGAGACCCAGTACTTC.

The chain couples TRBV2 to TRBJ2-1; tentative D call: TRBD2 (6 bases). Germline CDR1 reads SNHLY; CDR2 reads FYNNEI. The CDR3 runs to 12 residues. V was cut by 8 bases and J by 9 bases, with 14 bases left in between. CDR3 coding DNA: TGTGCCAGCGACGGGAGCGTGAGTGAGCAGTTCTTC. Translating it yields CASDGSVSEQFF. Full variable domain (rest looked up from reference TRBV2 and TRBJ2-1): EPEVTQTPSHQVTQMGQEVILRCVPISNHLYFYWYRQILGQKVEFLVSFYNNEISEKSEIFDDQFSVERPDGSNFTLKIRSTKLEDSAMYFCASDGSVSEQFFGPGTRLTVL.

The sample holds a few counts of this clone. The gene calls are TRBV19 and TRBJ2-1; a possible D gene is TRBD1 (6 bases). Between the trimmed V and J ends, which lost 2 bases and 6 bases, there was a span of 17 bases. The CDR3 is made up of 16 amino acids. CDR1 is LNHDA, CDR2 SQIVND, per germline (reference sequence). The CDR3 protein is CASSILRQAVPNEQFF. The CDR3 DNA reads as TGTGCCAGTAGTATATTGAGACAGGCGGTCCCCAATGAGCAGTTCTTC.

The chain has TRBV4-1 and TRBJ1-2, with a tentative D call TRBD1 (6 bases). Trimming took 1 base from V and 0 from J, leaving 9 bases between them. The CDR3 extends over 15 amino acids. The germline CDR1 and CDR2 sequences are MGHRA and YSYEKL. In DNA form, the CDR3 reads TGCGCCAGCAGCCAAGGACAGGCTACTAACTATGGCTACACCTTC. It specifies CASSQGQATNYGYTF.

This chain links TRBV2 with TRBJ1-2; 7 nucleotides agree with TRBD1. Germline V lookup: CDR1 SNHLY, CDR2 FYNNEI. Trimming removed 5 bases from V and 9 bases from J; junction bases left unmatched: 9. The CDR3 runs to 13 residues. The CDR3: CASSSTGPGSYTF. The CDR3 region has the DNA TGTGCCAGCAGTTCGACAGGGCCTGGGAGCTACACCTTC.

This rearrangement joins TRBV2 to TRBJ1-2; D possibly corresponds to TRBD1 (6 bases). Germline CDR1 SNHLY, CDR2 FYNNEI. The CDR3 totals 15 residues. Trimming removed 3 bases at V and 6 bases at J, with 17 bases between. CDR3: CASSDRAGGYHGYTF. CDR3 nucleotide sequence: TGTGCCAGCAGTGACCGTGCGGGGGGCTATCATGGCTACACCTTC.

The chain uses TRBV9 and TRBJ2-7; D is unclear. V shed 1 base and J shed 0 bases, with 8 bases lying between them. CDR3 length: 14 residues. Per the germline V gene, CDR1 is SGDLS and CDR2 is YYNGEE. The CDR3 sequence is CASSVSSSSYEQYF. As DNA, the CDR3 is TGTGCCAGCAGCGTATCATCTAGCTCCTACGAGCAGTACTTC.

The genes are TRBV27 and TRBJ2-7; D unclear. The CDR3 is 17 residues long. The germline V gene has CDR1 MNHEY and CDR2 SMNVEV (reference sequence). V lost 0 bases, J lost 2 bases, and 17 bases lay in between. The CDR3 region is CASSLSGRPTPAYEQYF. Here the CDR3 DNA reads TGTGCCAGCAGTTTATCTGGGCGCCCCACGCCCGCCTACGAGCAGTACTTC.

The V gene is TRBV6-2 or TRBV6-3, the J gene TRBJ1-2; possibly TRBD1 for D (6 bases). Trimming removed 5 bases from V and 5 bases from J, with 6 bases in between. The CDR3 contains 11 residues. Germline-derived CDR1 and CDR2 are MNHEY and SVGEGT. CDR3 amino acids: CASSTGYGYTF. The CDR3, as DNA: TGTGCCAGCAGTACAGGGTATGGCTACACCTTC.

The chain combines TRBV6-5 with TRBJ1-6; no definite D call. The ends were cut back, 8 bases at V and 7 bases at J, with 12 bases in the middle. The CDR3 runs 13 residues. Germline lookup yields CDR1 MNHEY and CDR2 SVGAGI. The CDR3 spells CASSIGENSPLHF. CDR3 DNA sequence: TGTGCCAGCTCTATCGGGGAGAATTCACCCCTCCACTTT.